The TCR beta chain described here comes from a study of blood T cell repertoires in COVID-19. Across the study: From the United States, Italy and Spain came samples of acute and convalescent COVID-19. The analysed material was cDNA or gDNA that came from T cells, B-cell-depleted T cells, or PBMCs.

Per the original data handling: Quantification of nucleated cells was approximated via reference gene primer amplification. Sequencing used immunoSEQ multiplex PCR; TCRdb keeps in-frame clones, though not all of them. V and J calls plus clone size are reproduced from that table; the DNA served to infer D and trimming. The data hold roughly 260,000 clones, with about 88% observed a single time. V trimming: 1 base; J trimming: 2 bases; junction bases outside the gene matches: 2. The CDR3 totals 15 residues. Germline-derived CDR1 and CDR2 are SGHNT and YYREEE (reference sequence). The rearrangement uses TRBV5-4 and TRBJ2-7; TRBD1 matches at 11 bases. The specimen was peripheral blood. This receptor was identified in a woman aged 40 to 50 who had recovered from COVID-19. The DNA of the CDR3 is TGTGCCAGCAGCTTGATGGGACAGGGGGCCTACGAGCAGTACTTC. Translation: CASSLMGQGAYEQYF.